This TCR beta chain is from a study of shared clonotypes between healthy human individuals. Study context: The study used three CD4 naive, three CD4 memory, two CD8 naive and one CD8 memory plate per donor. General study findings and limits: Richness estimates generally favored naive over memory subsets. A handful of donors had about 5% of their naive CD4 clonotypes in common.

Naive CD8 cells lacked CD45RO, underwent positive selection for CCR7 and left out terminally differentiated effector memory CD45RA+ cells. Germline V gene data show CDR1 as SGHNT and CDR2 as YYREEE (reference sequence). Trimming at V came to 7 bases and at J to 4 bases, leaving 5 bases not matched to a gene. The CDR3 spans 13 residues. This clone was observed once. Its antigen is as yet unknown. Data came from immunoSEQ multiplex PCR; TCRdb stores just in-frame clones and leaves some out. In the table there are roughly 2 million clones, around 96% of which are singletons. This clonotype was obtained from a young man in good health. This chain uses TRBV5-4 with TRBJ2-7, with 10 bases fitting TRBD1. Sequencing input: naive CD8+ T cells sorted from blood. This chain's CDR3 is CASGQGGFYEQYF. The CDR3 DNA follows: TGTGCCAGCGGACAGGGGGGATTTTACGAGCAGTACTTC.